What follows is one TCR beta chain and its context. Produced via immunoSEQ multiplex PCR; TCRdb's table is partial and in-frame only. The table records some 150,000 clones, 88% of them present only once. The junction had 8 bases not matched to a gene; V was cut back by 3 bases and J by 6 bases. The CDR3 has 15 amino acids. CDR1 and CDR2 from the germline V gene are LNHDA and SQIVND (reference sequence). The data originate from a study of T cell responses to AZD1222 COVID-19 vaccine. V and J are TRBV19 and TRBJ2-1, with TRBD2 matching over 7 bases. The receptor was isolated from an adult in good health. The specimen comprised peripheral blood, sampled on day 0 of AZD1222 vaccination. The CDR3 region is CASSIPGLVGNEQFF. CDR3 nucleotide sequence: TGTGCCAGTAGTATCCCTGGACTAGTCGGCAATGAGCAGTTCTTC.